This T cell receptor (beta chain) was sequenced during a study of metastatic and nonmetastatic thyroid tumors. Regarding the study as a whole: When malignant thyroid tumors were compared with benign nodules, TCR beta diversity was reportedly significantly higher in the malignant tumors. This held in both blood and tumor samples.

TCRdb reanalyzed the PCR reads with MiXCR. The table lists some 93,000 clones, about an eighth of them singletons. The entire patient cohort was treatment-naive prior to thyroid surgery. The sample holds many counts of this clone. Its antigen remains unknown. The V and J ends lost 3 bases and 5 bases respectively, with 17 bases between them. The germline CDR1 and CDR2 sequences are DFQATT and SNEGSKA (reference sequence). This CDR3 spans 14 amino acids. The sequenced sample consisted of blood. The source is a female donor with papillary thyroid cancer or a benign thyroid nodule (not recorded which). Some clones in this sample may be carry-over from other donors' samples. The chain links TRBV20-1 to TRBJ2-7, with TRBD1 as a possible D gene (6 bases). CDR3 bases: TGCAGTGCTAGGGGCCGGCAGGGGCCCCACGAGCAGTACTTC. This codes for CSARGRQGPHEQYF.